Listed here are 9 T cell receptor beta chains from one sample, sequenced in a study of cytomegalovirus exposure and HLA in healthy donors. Primers for the PCR totalled 60 Vbeta and 13 Jbeta. Assay used: immunoSEQ multiplex PCR; TCRdb lists only in-frame clones, some missing. The data show some 110,000 clones, with roughly 80% seen just once and under 4% held by the top ten. The sample comprised PBMCs. The receptors shown here come from a man aged 55 to 69 in good health and CMV-seronegative.

This rearrangement joins TRBV7-2 to TRBJ1-2, with D perhaps TRBD1 (6 bases). Germline CDR1 is SGHTA and CDR2 is FQGNSA. V lost 8 bases and J 7 bases, leaving 23 bases between the germline ends. This CDR3 spans 15 amino acids. Here the CDR3 DNA reads TGTGCCAGCTCCAAGGGCGGGGGGCGCCCGGGTGGCTACACCTTC. It is translated as CASSKGGGRPGGYTF.

The chain combines TRBV11-3 with TRBJ2-5; tentative D call: TRBD1 (5 bases). Germline V gives CDR1 SGHNT, CDR2 YENEEA. Trimming removed 8 bases at V and 7 bases at J, with 17 bases between. CDR3 length equals 13 residues. The CDR3: CASSRNRRGTQYF. DNA for the CDR3: TGTGCCAGCTCAAGGAACAGGCGAGGGACCCAGTACTTC.

DNA of the CDR3: TGTGCCAGCAGCCGAAGTAAGCGGACAGGGGGCTTAGATACGCAGTATTTT. Protein sequence: CASSRSKRTGGLDTQYF. This sequence joins TRBV28 and TRBJ2-3, with 11 nucleotides matching TRBD1. This CDR3 region has 17 residues. CDR1 is MDHEN and CDR2 is SYDVKM in the germline V gene. V trimming: 6 bases; J trimming: 5 bases; junction bases outside the gene matches: 13.

The chain recombines TRBV5-8 with TRBJ1-5; 7 nucleotides match TRBD1. The germline V gene has CDR1 SGHTS and CDR2 YDEGEE. The V gene end was trimmed by 4 bases and the J gene end by 6 bases; junction bases not matched to a gene: 16. There are 17 residues in the CDR3. CDR3 bases: TGTGCCAGCAGCCGACCTACGTGGGGCCAGGGGGGTCAGCCCCAGCATTTT. Protein sequence: CASSRPTWGQGGQPQHF.

V and J are TRBV6-5 and TRBJ1-2, with 8 bases lining up with TRBD1. The CDR3 spans 11 residues. V shed 6 bases and J 7 bases; nucleotides not matched to a gene: 1. Per the germline V gene, CDR1 is MNHEY and CDR2 is SVGAGI. The CDR3 here is CASRTGGGYTF. The CDR3 nucleotides are TGTGCCAGCAGAACAGGGGGTGGCTACACCTTC.

This chain uses TRBV5-1 with TRBJ2-1; 9 bases match TRBD2. CDR1 is SGHRS, CDR2 YFSETQ, per germline. The CDR3 covers 16 residues. Trimming took 5 bases from V and 1 from J; bases not matched to a gene: 7. CDR3 sequence: CASSRGGAVSYNEQFF. The CDR3 bases are TGCGCCAGCAGTCGCGGGGGGGCCGTATCCTACAATGAGCAGTTCTTC.

The J gene is TRBJ2-7, the V gene TRBV5-1; TRBD1 matches at 7 bases. V was pared by 0 bases and J by 0 bases, with 6 bases of the junction left unmatched. CDR1 SGHRS and CDR2 YFSETQ come from the germline V gene. The CDR3 is 16 amino acids. The CDR3 DNA follows: TGCGCCAGCAGCTTGGCCACGGCAGGGGGCTCCTACGAGCAGTACTTC. Protein product: CASSLATAGGSYEQYF.

This chain links TRBV9 with TRBJ2-7; the D gene is possibly TRBD1 (6 bases). CDR1 and CDR2 from the germline V gene are SGDLS and YYNGEE. The CDR3 spans 17 residues. The V end lost 0 bases, the J end lost 4 bases, and 20 bases lay between the germline ends. The CDR3 DNA sequence: TGTGCCAGCAGCGTAGAGATCAGAGGGGGATCTTGGTACGAGCAGTACGTC. Translating gives CASSVEIRGGSWYEQYV.

This clone was seen more than once but under ten times. The rearrangement joins TRBV5-1 to TRBJ1-4; D unclear. The CDR3 extends over 13 amino acids. Trimming took off 5 bases at V and 7 bases at J, with 12 bases between the two ends. Germline V lookup: CDR1 SGHRS, CDR2 YFSETQ. As DNA, the CDR3 is TGCGCCAGCAGAGATCTAGATGGTGAAAAACTGTTTTTT. It is translated as CASRDLDGEKLFF.